The 10 T cell receptor beta chains listed next were all sequenced from one sample in a study of OX40 agonist ivuxolimab in advanced cancers. Method: immunoSEQ multiplex PCR; TCRdb's copy keeps in-frame clones and lacks some. This table has about 82,000 clones, under 90% appearing once. The sample here was CD4+ or CD8+ T cells sorted from blood, taken in a trial of the OX40 agonist ivuxolimab. The receptors originated from an adult with an advanced solid tumor such as melanoma, head and neck, liver or kidney cancer.

As regards this clone: The same CDR3 also results from other DNA sequences found in this sample. The gene calls are TRBV18 and TRBJ2-3; D remains unclear. Germline V CDR1 and CDR2: KGHSH, LQKENI. V lost 3 bases and J 0 bases, leaving 1 base between the germline ends. This CDR3 contains 12 residues. CDR3 region: CASSPSTDTQYF. CDR3 sequence (DNA): TGTGCCAGCTCACCGAGCACAGATACGCAGTATTTT.

The chain is built from TRBV2 and TRBJ2-5, with D possibly being TRBD2 (7 bases). Germline V gene sequence: CDR1 SNHLY, CDR2 FYNNEI. This CDR3 contains 13 residues. With 6 bases removed from V and 1 base from J, the gap between germline ends came to 9 bases. The CDR3 DNA reads TGTGCCAGCAGGCGGGGGCCCCAAGAGACCCAGTACTTC. This sequence encodes CASRRGPQETQYF. Full variable domain (outside the CDR3, taken from reference TRBV2 and TRBJ2-5): EPEVTQTPSHQVTQMGQEVILRCVPISNHLYFYWYRQILGQKVEFLVSFYNNEISEKSEIFDDQFSVERPDGSNFTLKIRSTKLEDSAMYFCASRRGPQETQYFGPGTRLLVL.

The J gene is TRBJ2-7, the V gene TRBV7-8; D gene unclear. Germline V gene data show CDR1 as SGHVS and CDR2 as FQNEAQ. Trimming took off 1 base at V and 6 bases at J, with 13 bases between the two ends. The CDR3 runs to 14 residues. CDR3 DNA: TGTGCCAGCAGCTTAGAACCAAGCATCTCCGAGCAGTACTTC. Its protein product is CASSLEPSISEQYF.

This rearrangement joins TRBV18 to TRBJ2-7; TRBD2 aligns across 8 bases. Germline CDR1 and CDR2: KGHSH and LQKENI. The CDR3 runs to 15 residues. V gave up 6 bases and J gave up 4 bases; unmatched junction bases: 11. The CDR3 sequence: CASSPAGGQIYEQYF. CDR3 DNA sequence: TGTGCCAGCTCCCCCGCGGGAGGACAAATATACGAGCAGTACTTC.

The CDR3 is CASSLSGTTDTQYF. The CDR3 bases are TGTGCCAGCAGCCTTAGCGGTACCACAGATACGCAGTATTTT. J is TRBJ2-3 and V is TRBV27; D perhaps matches TRBD2 (6 bases). Deletions cut 6 bases from V and 2 bases from J, with 12 bases between. Germline V CDR1 and CDR2: MNHEY, SMNVEV (reference sequence). CDR3 length: 14 residues.

The chain is built from TRBV9 and TRBJ2-1; 8 nucleotides align to TRBD2. J lost 6 bases, V lost 4 bases, and 6 bases had no gene match. Germline V CDR1 and CDR2: SGDLS, YYNGEE. The CDR3 is made up of 14 amino acids. CDR3 in DNA: TGTGCCAGCAGCCCGGCGGGAGGATCCAATGAGCAGTTCTTC. Protein: CASSPAGGSNEQFF.

A single count supports this clone. This sequence joins TRBV29-1 and TRBJ1-1; the match to TRBD1 covers 7 bases. Germline CDR1 and CDR2: SQVTM and ANQGSEA. The CDR3 covers 13 residues. J lost 2 bases, V lost 6 bases, and 6 bases had no gene match. The CDR3 loop is CSVVGQLNTEAFF. The CDR3, as DNA: TGCAGCGTAGTGGGACAGTTAAACACTGAAGCTTTCTTT.

The chain uses TRBV7-9 and TRBJ1-2, with D tentatively TRBD1 (6 bases). The germline V gene has CDR1 SEHNR and CDR2 FQNEAQ (reference sequence). The CDR3 is made up of 13 amino acids. The V gene lost 0 bases and the J gene lost 8 bases, with 10 bases spanning the gap. In DNA, the CDR3 is TGTGCCAGCAGCTTAGCCGGGGGCCAGGGCTACACCTTC. Amino acid sequence: CASSLAGGQGYTF.

The chain couples TRBV12-2 to TRBJ2-5; the D call in the table, TRBD2, was not verified against the DNA. TRBV12-2 is a pseudogene locus. The CDR3 is made up of 14 amino acids. As DNA, the CDR3 is TGTGCAAGTGCGCCTGCCCCGTCGGGGGTTTCCCAGTACTTC. It encodes CASAPAPSGVSQYF.

This rearrangement joins TRBV2 to TRBJ1-6; D is unclear. The CDR3 extends over 13 amino acids. The V and J ends lost 3 bases and 6 bases respectively, with 6 bases between them. CDR1 and CDR2 from the germline V gene are SNHLY and FYNNEI. For the CDR3, the DNA is TGTGCCAGCAGTGACCAAATTAATTCACCCCTCCACTTT. Amino acids: CASSDQINSPLHF.